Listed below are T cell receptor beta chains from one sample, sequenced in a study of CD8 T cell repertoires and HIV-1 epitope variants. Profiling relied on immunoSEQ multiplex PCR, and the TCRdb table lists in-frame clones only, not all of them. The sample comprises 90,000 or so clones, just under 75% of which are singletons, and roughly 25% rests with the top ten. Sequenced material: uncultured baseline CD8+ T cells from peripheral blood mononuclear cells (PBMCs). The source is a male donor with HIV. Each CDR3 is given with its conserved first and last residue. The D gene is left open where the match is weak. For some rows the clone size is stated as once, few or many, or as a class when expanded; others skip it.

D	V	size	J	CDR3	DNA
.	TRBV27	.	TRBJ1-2	CASSYTGYYGYTF	TGTGCCAGCAGTTACACAGGATACTATGGCTACACCTTC
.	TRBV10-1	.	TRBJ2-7	CASSESFYEQYF	TGCGCCAGCAGTGAGTCGTTTTACGAGCAGTACTTC
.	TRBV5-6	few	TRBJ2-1	CASSLGQGWDNEQFF	TGTGCCAGCAGCTTGGGCCAGGGGTGGGACAATGAGCAGTTCTTC
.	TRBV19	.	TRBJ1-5	CASRTGVNQPQHF	TGTGCCAGTAGGACGGGGGTCAATCAGCCCCAGCATTTT
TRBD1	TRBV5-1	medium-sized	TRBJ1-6	CASSRGQGGSPLHF	TGCGCCAGCAGTCGGGGACAGGGTGGTTCACCCCTCCACTTT
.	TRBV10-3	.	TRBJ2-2	CAIRGEDTGELFF	TGTGCCATCAGAGGGGAGGACACCGGGGAGCTGTTTTTT
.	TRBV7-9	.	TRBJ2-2	CASKEGPTGELFF	TGTGCCAGCAAAGAGGGGCCCACCGGGGAGCTGTTTTTT
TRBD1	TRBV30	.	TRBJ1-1	CAWIRTGMNTEAFF	TGTGCCTGGATTAGGACAGGGATGAACACTGAAGCTTTCTTT
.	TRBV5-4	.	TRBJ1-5	CASSLMGGYLGNQPQHF	TGTGCCAGCAGCTTAATGGGGGGGTATTTAGGCAATCAGCCCCAGCATTTT
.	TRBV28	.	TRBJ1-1	CASSPLGGEGFF	TGTGCCAGCAGTCCCCTGGGCGGAGAAGGTTTCTTT
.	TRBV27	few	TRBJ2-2	CASRSNLGGELFF	TGTGCCAGCAGATCCAACCTAGGCGGGGAGCTGTTTTTT
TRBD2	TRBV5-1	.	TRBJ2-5	CASGELAGGKETQYF	TGCGCCAGCGGGGAACTAGCGGGGGGAAAAGAGACCCAGTACTTC
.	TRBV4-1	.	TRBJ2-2	CASSQIGELFF	TGCGCCAGCAGCCAGATCGGGGAGCTGTTTTTT
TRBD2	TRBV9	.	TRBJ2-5	CASSPHSGGRQQETQYF	TGTGCCAGCAGCCCACACTCTGGCGGGAGGCAGCAAGAGACCCAGTACTTC
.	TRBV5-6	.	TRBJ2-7	CASSSDVSAYEQYF	TGTGCCAGCAGTTCAGATGTCTCGGCCTACGAGCAGTACTTC
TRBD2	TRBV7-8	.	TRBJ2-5	CASSLASGTQETQYF	TGTGCCAGCAGCTTGGCTAGCGGGACCCAAGAGACCCAGTACTTC
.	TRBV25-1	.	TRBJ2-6	CASSESGANVLTF	TGTGCCAGCAGTGAGTCTGGGGCCAACGTCCTGACTTTC
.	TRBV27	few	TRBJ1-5	CASGENQPQHF	TGTGCCAGCGGGGAAAATCAGCCCCAGCATTTT
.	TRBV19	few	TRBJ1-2	CASSTSSYGYTF	TGTGCCAGTAGTACGTCTTCTTATGGCTACACCTTC
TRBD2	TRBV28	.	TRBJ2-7	CATSLLAGGYEQYF	TGTGCCACCTCTCTCCTAGCGGGGGGTTACGAGCAGTACTTC
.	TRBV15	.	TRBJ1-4	CATSREQVTNEKLFF	TGTGCCACCAGCAGAGAACAGGTCACTAATGAAAAACTGTTTTTT
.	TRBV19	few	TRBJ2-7	CASSKGHGGISYEQYF	TGTGCCAGTAGTAAGGGGCACGGGGGTATCTCCTACGAGCAGTACTTC
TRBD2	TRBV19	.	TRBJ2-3	CASSDGTSGGYSTDTQYF	TGTGCCAGTAGTGACGGGACTAGCGGGGGATACAGCACAGATACGCAGTATTTT
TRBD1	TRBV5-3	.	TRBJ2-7	CASSLAGTGFYEQYF	TGTGCCAGCAGCTTGGCCGGGACAGGGTTCTACGAGCAGTACTTC
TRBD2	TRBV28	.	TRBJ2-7	CASSLGLAVYEQYF	TGTGCCAGCAGTTTAGGACTAGCGGTCTACGAGCAGTACTTC
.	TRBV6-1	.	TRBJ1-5	CASSPTFWQPQHF	TGTGCCAGCAGCCCTACCTTCTGGCAGCCCCAGCATTTT
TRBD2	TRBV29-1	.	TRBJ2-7	CSVAIGGGTYEQYF	TGCAGCGTTGCCATCGGCGGGGGTACCTACGAGCAGTACTTC
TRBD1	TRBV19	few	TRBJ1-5	CASSIGTADQPQHF	TGTGCCAGTAGTATCGGGACAGCCGATCAGCCCCAGCATTTT
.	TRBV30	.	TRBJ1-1	CAWTDSSMNTEAFF	TGTGCCTGGACCGACAGCTCCATGAACACTGAAGCTTTCTTT
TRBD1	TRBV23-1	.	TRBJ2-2	CASSVQGAHTGELFF	TGCGCCAGCAGTGTACAGGGGGCGCACACCGGGGAGCTGTTTTTT
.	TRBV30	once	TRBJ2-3	CAWSVGGDTQYF	TGTGCCTGGAGTGTAGGTGGGGATACGCAGTATTTT
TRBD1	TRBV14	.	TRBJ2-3	CASSQAGQTDTQYF	TGTGCCAGCAGCCAAGCGGGACAGACAGATACGCAGTATTTT
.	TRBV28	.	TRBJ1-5	CASSRLSNQPQHF	TGTGCCAGCAGCAGACTCAGCAATCAGCCCCAGCATTTT
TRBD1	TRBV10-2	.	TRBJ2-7	CASSEATGGDEQYF	TGCGCCAGCAGTGAGGCCACAGGGGGCGACGAGCAGTACTTC
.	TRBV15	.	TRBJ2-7	CATRSGVEQYF	TGTGCCACCAGATCAGGGGTCGAGCAGTACTTC
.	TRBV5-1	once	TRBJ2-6	CASSLNSASNSGANVLTF	TGCGCCAGCAGCTTGAACAGCGCCTCTAACTCTGGGGCCAACGTCCTGACTTTC
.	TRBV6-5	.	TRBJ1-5	CASSQVKYQPQHF	TGTGCCAGCAGCCAGGTAAAGTATCAGCCCCAGCATTTT